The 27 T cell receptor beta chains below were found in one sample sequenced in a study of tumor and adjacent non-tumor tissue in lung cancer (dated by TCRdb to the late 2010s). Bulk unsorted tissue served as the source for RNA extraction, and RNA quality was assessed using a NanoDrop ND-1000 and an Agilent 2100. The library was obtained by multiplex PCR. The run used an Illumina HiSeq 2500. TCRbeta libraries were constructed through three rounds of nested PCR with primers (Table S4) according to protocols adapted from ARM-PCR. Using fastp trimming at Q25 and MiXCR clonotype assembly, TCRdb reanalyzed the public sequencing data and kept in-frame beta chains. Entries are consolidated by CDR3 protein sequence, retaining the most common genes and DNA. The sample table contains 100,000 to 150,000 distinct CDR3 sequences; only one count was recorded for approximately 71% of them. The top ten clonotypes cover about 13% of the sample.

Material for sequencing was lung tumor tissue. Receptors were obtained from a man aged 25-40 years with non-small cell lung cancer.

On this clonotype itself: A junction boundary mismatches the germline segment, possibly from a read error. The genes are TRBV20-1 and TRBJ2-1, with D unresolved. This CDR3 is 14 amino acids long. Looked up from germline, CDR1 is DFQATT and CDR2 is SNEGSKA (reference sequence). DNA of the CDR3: TGCAGTGCAATGCCGCAGCATCCTTACAATGAGCAGTTATTC. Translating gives CSAMPQHPYNEQLF.

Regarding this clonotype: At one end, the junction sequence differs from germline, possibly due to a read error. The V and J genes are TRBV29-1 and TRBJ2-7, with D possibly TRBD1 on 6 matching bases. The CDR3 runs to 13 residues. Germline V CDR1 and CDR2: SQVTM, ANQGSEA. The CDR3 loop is CSVADTPGHELYF. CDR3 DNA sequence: TGCAGCGTCGCAGACACCCCGGGACACGAGCTGTACTTC.

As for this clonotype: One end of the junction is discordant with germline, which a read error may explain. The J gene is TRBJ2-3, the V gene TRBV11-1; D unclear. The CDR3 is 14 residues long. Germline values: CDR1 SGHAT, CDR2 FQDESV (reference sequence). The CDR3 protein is CASSLASATDMQYF. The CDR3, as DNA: TGTGCCAGCAGCTTGGCGTCAGCCACAGATATGCAGTATTTT.

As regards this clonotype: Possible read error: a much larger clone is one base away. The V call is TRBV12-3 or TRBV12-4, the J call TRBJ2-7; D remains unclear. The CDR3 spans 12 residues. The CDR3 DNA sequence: TGTACCAGCCGATACGGAAGCCTCGAGCAGTACTTC. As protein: CTSRYGSLEQYF.

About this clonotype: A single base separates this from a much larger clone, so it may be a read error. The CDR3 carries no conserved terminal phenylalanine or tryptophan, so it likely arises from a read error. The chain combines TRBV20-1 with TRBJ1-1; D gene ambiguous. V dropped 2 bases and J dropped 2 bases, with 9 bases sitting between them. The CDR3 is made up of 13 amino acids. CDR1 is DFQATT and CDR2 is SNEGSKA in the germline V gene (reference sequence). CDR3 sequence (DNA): TGCAGTGCTAGAATACACTCAAACACTGAAGCTTTCATT. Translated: CSARIHSNTEAFI.

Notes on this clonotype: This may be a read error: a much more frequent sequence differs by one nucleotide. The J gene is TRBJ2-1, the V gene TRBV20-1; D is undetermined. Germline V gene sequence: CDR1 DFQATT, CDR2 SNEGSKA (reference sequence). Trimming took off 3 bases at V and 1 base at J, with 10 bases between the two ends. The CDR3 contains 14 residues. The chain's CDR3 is CSASGASSYNEQFF. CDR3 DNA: TGCAGTGCTAGTGGAGCGAGTTCCTACAATGAGCAGTTCTTC.

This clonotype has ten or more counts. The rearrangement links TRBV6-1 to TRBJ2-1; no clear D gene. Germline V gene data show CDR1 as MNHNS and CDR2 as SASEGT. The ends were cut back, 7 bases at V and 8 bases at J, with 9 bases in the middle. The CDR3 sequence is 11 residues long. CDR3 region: CASTRTHEQFF. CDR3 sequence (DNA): TGTGCCAGCACCCGGACGCATGAGCAGTTCTTC.

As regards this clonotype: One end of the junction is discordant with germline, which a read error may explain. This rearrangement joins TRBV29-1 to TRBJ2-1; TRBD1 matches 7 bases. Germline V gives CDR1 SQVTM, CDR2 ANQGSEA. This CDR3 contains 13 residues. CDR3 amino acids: CSVDLGTANEQVF. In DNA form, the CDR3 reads TGCAGTGTTGACCTTGGGACAGCCAATGAGCAGGTCTTC.

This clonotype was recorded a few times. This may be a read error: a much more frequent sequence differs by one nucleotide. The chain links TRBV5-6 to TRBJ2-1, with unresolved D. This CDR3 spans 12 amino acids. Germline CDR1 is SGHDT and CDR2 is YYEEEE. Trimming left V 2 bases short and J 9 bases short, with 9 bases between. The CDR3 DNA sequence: TGTGCCAGCAGCTTAGGACGTAGTGAGCAGTTCTTC. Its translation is CASSLGRSEQFF.

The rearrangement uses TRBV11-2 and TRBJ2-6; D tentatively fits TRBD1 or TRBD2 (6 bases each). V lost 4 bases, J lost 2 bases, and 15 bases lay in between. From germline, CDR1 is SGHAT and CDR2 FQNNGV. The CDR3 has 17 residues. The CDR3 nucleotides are TGTGCCAGCAGCTCCCGGGGGCAAATTACTGGGGCCAACGTCCTGACTTTC. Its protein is CASSSRGQITGANVLTF.

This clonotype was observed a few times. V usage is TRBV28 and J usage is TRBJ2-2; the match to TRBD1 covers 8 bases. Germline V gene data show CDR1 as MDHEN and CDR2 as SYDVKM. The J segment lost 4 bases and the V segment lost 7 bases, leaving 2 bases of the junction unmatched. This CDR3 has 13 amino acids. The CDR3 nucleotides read TGTGCCAGCACGACAGGGGTCACCGGGGAGCTGTTTTTT. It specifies CASTTGVTGELFF.

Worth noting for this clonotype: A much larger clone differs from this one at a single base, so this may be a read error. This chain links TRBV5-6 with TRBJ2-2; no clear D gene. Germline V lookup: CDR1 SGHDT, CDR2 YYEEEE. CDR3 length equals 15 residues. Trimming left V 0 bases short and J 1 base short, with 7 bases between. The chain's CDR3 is CASSLAEWNTGELFF. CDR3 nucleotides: TGTGCCAGCAGCTTGGCAGAGTGGAACACCGGGGAGCTGTTTTTT.

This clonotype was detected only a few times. This CDR3 is CATSDLGGVYEQFF. In DNA, the CDR3 is TGTGCCACCAGTGATTTGGGGGGCGTCTATGAGCAGTTCTTC. The chain employs TRBV24-1 and TRBJ2-1; tentative D call: TRBD1 (6 bases). The CDR3 spans 14 residues. The germline CDR1 and CDR2 sequences are KGHDR and SFDVKD. Between the trimmed V and J ends, which lost 0 bases and 8 bases, there was a span of 10 bases.

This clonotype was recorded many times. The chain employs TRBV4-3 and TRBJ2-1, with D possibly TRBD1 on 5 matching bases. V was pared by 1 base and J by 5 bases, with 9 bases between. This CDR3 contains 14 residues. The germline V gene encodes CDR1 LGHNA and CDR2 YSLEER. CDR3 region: CASSQAGQDNEQFF. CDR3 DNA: TGCGCCAGCAGCCAAGCCGGACAAGACAATGAGCAGTTCTTC.

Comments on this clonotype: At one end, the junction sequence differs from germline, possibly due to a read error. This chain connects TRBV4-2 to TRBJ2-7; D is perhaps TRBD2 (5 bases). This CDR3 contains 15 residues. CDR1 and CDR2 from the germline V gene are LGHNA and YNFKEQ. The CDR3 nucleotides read TGTGCCAGTAGCCAAGAGGGCGGTGGTGGTAGCGAGCAGTACTTC. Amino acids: CASSQEGGGGSEQYF.

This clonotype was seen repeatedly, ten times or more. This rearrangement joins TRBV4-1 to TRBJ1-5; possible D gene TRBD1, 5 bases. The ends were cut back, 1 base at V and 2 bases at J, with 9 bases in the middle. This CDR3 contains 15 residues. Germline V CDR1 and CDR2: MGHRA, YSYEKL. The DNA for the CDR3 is TGCGCCAGCAGCCAAGGGGGGACGGGCAATCAGCCCCAGCATTTT. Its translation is CASSQGGTGNQPQHF.

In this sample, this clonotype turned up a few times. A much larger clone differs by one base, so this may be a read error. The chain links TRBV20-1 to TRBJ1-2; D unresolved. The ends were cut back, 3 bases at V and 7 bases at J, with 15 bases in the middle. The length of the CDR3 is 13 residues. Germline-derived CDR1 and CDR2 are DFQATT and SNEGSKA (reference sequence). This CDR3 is CSASNGEVGGYTF. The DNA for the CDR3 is TGCAGTGCTAGTAACGGCGAGGTCGGTGGCTACACCTTC.

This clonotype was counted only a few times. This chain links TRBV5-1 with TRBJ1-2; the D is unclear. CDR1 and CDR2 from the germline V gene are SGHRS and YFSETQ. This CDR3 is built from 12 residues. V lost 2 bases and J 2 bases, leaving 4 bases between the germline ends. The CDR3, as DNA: TGCGCCAGCAGCTTCAGGAACTATGGCTACACCTTC. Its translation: CASSFRNYGYTF.

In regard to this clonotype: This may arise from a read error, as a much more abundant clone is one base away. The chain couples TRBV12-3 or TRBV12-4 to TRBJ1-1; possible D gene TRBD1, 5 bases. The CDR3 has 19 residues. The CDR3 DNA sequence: TGTGCCAGCACTTTAGCGAGGATTGGATCCAGGGAACGGAGAACTGAAGCTTTCTTT. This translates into CASTLARIGSRERRTEAFF.

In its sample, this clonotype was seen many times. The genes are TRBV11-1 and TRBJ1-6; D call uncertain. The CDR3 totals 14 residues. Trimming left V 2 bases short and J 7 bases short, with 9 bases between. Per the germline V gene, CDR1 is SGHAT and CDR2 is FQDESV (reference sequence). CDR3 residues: CASSLLEGNSPLHF. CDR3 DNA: TGTGCCAGCAGCTTACTTGAGGGAAATTCACCCCTCCACTTT.

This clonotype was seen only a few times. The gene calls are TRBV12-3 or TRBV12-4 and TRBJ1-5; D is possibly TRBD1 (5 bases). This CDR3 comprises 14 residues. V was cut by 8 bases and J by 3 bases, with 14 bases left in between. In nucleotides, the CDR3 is TGTGCCAGCGGTCCTCAGGGCTACAATCAGCCCCAGCATTTT. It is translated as CASGPQGYNQPQHF.

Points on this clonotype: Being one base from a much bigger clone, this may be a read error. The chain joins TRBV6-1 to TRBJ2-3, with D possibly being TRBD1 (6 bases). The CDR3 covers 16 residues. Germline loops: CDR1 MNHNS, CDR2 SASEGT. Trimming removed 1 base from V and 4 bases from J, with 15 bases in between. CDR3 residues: CASSEGAGVVSDTQYF. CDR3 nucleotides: TGTGCCAGCAGTGAAGGAGCAGGGGTCGTCTCAGATACGCAGTATTTT.

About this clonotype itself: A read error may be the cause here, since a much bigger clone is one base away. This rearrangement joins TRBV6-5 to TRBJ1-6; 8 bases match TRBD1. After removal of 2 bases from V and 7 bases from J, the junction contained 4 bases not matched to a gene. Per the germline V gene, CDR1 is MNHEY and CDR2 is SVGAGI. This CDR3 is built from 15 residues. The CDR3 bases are TGTGCCAGCAGTTACCCAGGGGGCTCGAATTCACCCCTCCACTTT. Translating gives CASSYPGGSNSPLHF.

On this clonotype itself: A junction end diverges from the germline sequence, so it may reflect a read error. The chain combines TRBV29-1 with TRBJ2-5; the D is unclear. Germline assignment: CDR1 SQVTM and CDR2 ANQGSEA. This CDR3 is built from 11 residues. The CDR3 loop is CSCRAFETLYF. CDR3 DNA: TGCAGCTGTAGGGCTTTTGAGACCCTGTACTTC.

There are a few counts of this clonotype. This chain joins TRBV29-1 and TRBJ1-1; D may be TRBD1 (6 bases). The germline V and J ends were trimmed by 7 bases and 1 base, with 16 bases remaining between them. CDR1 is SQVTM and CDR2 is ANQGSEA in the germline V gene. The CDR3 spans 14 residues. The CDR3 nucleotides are TGCAGCGCTACAAAGACAGGACGGAACACTGAAGCTTTCTTT. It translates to CSATKTGRNTEAFF.

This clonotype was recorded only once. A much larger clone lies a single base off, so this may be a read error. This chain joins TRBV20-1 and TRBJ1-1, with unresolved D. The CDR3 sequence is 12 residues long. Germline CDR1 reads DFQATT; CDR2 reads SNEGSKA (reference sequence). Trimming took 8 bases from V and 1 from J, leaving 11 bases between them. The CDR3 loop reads CSIRVGNTEAFF. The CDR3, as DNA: TGCAGTATACGGGTCGGGAACACTGAAGCTTTCTTT.

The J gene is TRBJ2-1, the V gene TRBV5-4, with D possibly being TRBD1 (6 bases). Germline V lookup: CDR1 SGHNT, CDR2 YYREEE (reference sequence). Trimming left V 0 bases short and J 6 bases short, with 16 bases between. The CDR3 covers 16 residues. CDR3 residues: CASSLGFGTTRNEQFF. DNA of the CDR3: TGTGCCAGCAGCTTGGGATTCGGGACAACACGCAATGAGCAGTTCTTC.